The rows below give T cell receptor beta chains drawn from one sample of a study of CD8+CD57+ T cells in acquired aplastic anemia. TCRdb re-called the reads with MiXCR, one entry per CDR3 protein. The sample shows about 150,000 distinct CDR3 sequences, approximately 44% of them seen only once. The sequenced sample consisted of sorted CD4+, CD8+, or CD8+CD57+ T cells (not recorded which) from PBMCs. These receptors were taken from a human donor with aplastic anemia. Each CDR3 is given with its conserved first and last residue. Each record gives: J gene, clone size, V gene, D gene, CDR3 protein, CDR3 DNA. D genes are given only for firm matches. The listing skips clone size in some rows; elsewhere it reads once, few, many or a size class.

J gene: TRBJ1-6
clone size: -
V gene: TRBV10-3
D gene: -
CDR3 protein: CAISDSYNSPLHF
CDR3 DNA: TGTGCCATCAGTGACAGCTATAATTCACCCCTCCACTTT

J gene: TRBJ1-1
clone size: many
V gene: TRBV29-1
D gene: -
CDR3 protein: CSVGRNTEAFF
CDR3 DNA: TGCAGCGTTGGGAGGAACACTGAAGCTTTCTTT

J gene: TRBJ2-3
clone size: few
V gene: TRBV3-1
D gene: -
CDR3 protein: CASSQAGSSTDTQYF
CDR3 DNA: TGTGCCAGCAGCCAAGCAGGGAGCAGCACAGATACGCAGTATTTT

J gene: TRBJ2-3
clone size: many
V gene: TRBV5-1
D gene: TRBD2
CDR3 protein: CASSLTGLGIDTQYF
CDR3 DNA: TGCGCCAGCAGCTTGACGGGACTAGGAATAGATACGCAGTATTTT

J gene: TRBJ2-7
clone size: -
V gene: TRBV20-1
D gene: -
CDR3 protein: CSARGVGGFSYEQYF
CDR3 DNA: TGCAGTGCTAGAGGGGTGGGGGGTTTTTCCTACGAGCAGTACTTC

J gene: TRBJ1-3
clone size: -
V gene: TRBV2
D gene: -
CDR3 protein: CASQPGSVGNTIYF
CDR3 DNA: TGTGCCAGCCAGCCGGGGTCTGTTGGAAACACCATATATTTT

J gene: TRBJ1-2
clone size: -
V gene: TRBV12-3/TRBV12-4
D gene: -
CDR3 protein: CASSLVDGGLGGYTF
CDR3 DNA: TGTGCCAGCAGTTTAGTGGACGGAGGCCTGGGGGGCTACACCTTC

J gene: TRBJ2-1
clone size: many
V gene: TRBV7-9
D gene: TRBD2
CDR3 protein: CASSPTGTSGARQFF
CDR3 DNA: TGTGCCAGCAGCCCAACCGGGACTAGCGGGGCAAGGCAGTTCTTC

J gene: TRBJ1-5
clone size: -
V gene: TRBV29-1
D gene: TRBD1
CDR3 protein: CSVGGTGLQPQHF
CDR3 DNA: TGCAGCGTTGGGGGGACAGGGTTACAGCCCCAGCATTTT

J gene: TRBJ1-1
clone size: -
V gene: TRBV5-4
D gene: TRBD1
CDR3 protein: CASSLGQGAEAFF
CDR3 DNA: TGTGCCAGCAGCTTAGGACAGGGGGCTGAAGCTTTCTTT

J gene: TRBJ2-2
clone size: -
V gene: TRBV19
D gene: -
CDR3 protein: CASSGRSGGELFF
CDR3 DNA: TGTGCCAGCAGTGGGCGCAGTGGCGGGGAGCTGTTTTTT

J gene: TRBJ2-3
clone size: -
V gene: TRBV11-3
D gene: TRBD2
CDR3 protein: CASSLIGKGLGLAGLQTDTQYF
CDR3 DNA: TGTGCCAGCAGCTTAATCGGGAAGGGACTAGGACTAGCGGGACTTCAGACAGATACGCAGTATTTT

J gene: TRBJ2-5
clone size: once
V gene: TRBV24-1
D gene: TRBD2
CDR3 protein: CATSDSSYQIAGNLETQYF
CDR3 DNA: TGTGCCACCAGTGACAGCAGCTACCAGATAGCGGGGAACCTGGAGACCCAGTACTTC

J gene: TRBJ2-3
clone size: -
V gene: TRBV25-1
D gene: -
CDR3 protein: CASSDRSTDTQYF
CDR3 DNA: TGTGCCAGCAGTGACAGGTCCACAGATACGCAGTATTTT

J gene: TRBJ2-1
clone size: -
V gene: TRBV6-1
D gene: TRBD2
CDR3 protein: CASSPPHSGSNNEQFF
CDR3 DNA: TGTGCCAGCAGCCCCCCACATAGCGGGAGCAACAATGAGCAGTTCTTC

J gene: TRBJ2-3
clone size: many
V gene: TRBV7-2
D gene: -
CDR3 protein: CASSFVTESTQYF
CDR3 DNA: TGTGCCAGCAGCTTTGTAACGGAATCTACGCAGTATTTT

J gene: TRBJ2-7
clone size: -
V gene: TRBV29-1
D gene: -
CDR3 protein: CSVATGVYEQYF
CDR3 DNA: TGCAGCGTTGCGACAGGAGTATACGAGCAGTACTTC

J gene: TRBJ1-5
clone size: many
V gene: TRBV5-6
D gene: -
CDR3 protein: CASSLWGRNQPQHF
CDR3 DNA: TGTGCCAGCAGCTTGTGGGGGCGGAATCAGCCCCAGCATTTT

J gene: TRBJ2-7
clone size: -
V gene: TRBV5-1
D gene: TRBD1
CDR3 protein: CASSGGQGGYEQYF
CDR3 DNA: TGCGCCAGCAGCGGGGGACAGGGGGGGTACGAGCAGTACTTC

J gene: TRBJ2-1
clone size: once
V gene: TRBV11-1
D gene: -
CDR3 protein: CASSFMQSYNEQFF
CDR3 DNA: TGTGCCAGCAGCTTCATGCAATCCTACAATGAGCAGTTCTTC